These 32 T cell receptor beta chains share one sample of origin, sequenced in a study of blood T cell repertoires in COVID-19. This table comes from immunoSEQ multiplex PCR, and its TCRdb copy is limited to in-frame clones, with some not included. Among tens of thousands of clones listed, roughly four fifths were seen once. Material: peripheral blood. These receptors all stem from a woman of 80 years or more with acute or convalescent COVID-19.

This clone has only one observation. The rearrangement joins TRBV19 to TRBJ1-2; the match to TRBD1 covers 8 bases. CDR3 length: 15 residues. Germline V gene lookup returns CDR1 LNHDA and CDR2 SQIVND (reference sequence). The V and J ends lost 4 bases and 2 bases, in that order; junction bases with no gene match: 6. The CDR3 sequence is CASSKGDRRNYGYTF. DNA for the CDR3: TGTGCCAGTAGTAAAGGGGACAGGCGCAACTATGGCTACACCTTC.

V and J are TRBV3-1 (or the pseudogene TRBV3-2) and TRBJ1-5; D uncertain. V dropped 6 bases and J dropped 4 bases, with 7 bases sitting between them. Germline CDR1 reads LGHDT; CDR2 reads YNNKEL (reference sequence). The CDR3 spans 12 residues. CDR3: CASSAGNQPQHF. CDR3 bases: TGTGCCAGCAGTGCGGGGAATCAGCCCCAGCATTTT.

CDR3: CASTTGGGNQPQHF. The CDR3 nucleotides read TGTGCCAGCACCACAGGGGGCGGCAATCAGCCCCAGCATTTT. V and J are TRBV2 and TRBJ1-5; 9 nucleotides agree with TRBD1. Trimming took 7 bases from V and 2 from J; bases not matched to a gene: 3. CDR1 is SNHLY, CDR2 FYNNEI, per germline. The length of the CDR3 is 14 residues. The full variable domain, with the rest looked up from reference TRBV2 and TRBJ1-5, is EPEVTQTPSHQVTQMGQEVILRCVPISNHLYFYWYRQILGQKVEFLVSFYNNEISEKSEIFDDQFSVERPDGSNFTLKIRSTKLEDSAMYFCASTTGGGNQPQHFGDGTRLSIL.

V is TRBV5-1 and J is TRBJ2-2, with 8 positions matching TRBD2. This CDR3 has 15 residues. The ends lost 2 bases at V and 6 bases at J; junction bases unmatched: 6. Germline assignment: CDR1 SGHRS and CDR2 YFSETQ. The CDR3 coding sequence is TGCGCCAGCAGCTTCGGGCTAGCGGGCTCCGGGGAGCTGTTTTTT. Protein: CASSFGLAGSGELFF.

V gene TRBV19 combines with J gene TRBJ1-1; 7 nucleotides match TRBD1. This CDR3 is built from 18 residues. The junction had 14 bases not matched to a gene; V was cut back by 4 bases and J by 0 bases. The germline gives CDR1 LNHDA, CDR2 SQIVND (reference sequence). Written as DNA, the CDR3 is TGTGCCAGTAGTAAAACTGGAACAGGGGTGCGGATGAACACTGAAGCTTTCTTT. As protein: CASSKTGTGVRMNTEAFF.

This clone came up a few times. The chain recombines TRBV10-1 with TRBJ1-1, with D perhaps TRBD1 (6 bases). Germline lookup yields CDR1 WNHNN and CDR2 SYGVQD (reference sequence). V lost 5 bases, J lost 4 bases, and 11 bases lay in between. This CDR3 is built from 13 residues. The CDR3 is CASSSTGITEAFF. Here the CDR3 DNA reads TGCGCCAGCAGTTCAACAGGGATCACTGAAGCTTTCTTT.

V usage is TRBV5-1 and J usage is TRBJ2-3; weak D call: TRBD2 (5 bases). CDR1 SGHRS and CDR2 YFSETQ come from the germline V gene. This CDR3 contains 14 residues. Trimming pared 4 bases from V and 0 bases from J, leaving 9 bases between. The CDR3 DNA reads TGCGCCAGCAGCGCCGGGAAAAGCACAGATACGCAGTATTTT. It translates to CASSAGKSTDTQYF.

V usage is TRBV19 and J usage is TRBJ1-2; 9 bases match TRBD1. The length of the CDR3 is 15 residues. CDR1 and CDR2 (germline): LNHDA, SQIVND (reference sequence). The junction had 8 bases not matched to a gene; V was cut back by 7 bases and J by 2 bases. The CDR3 loop reads CASTGQGNFNYGYTF. CDR3 coding DNA: TGTGCCAGTACTGGACAGGGGAATTTCAACTATGGCTACACCTTC.

The rearrangement joins TRBV25-1 to TRBJ2-5, with D possibly being TRBD1 (5 bases). Germline assignment: CDR1 MGHDK and CDR2 SYGVNS. This CDR3 is built from 14 residues. V lost 2 bases, J lost 1 base, and 8 bases lay in between. In DNA form, the CDR3 reads TGTGCCAGCAGTGAACAGGGCCCCCAAGAGACCCAGTACTTC. Amino acid sequence: CASSEQGPQETQYF. Supplemented by reference TRBV25-1 and TRBJ2-5, the full variable domain reads EADIYQTPRYLVIGTGKKITLECSQTMGHDKMYWYQQDPGMELHLIHYSYGVNSTEKGDLSSESTVSRIRTEHFPLTLESARPSHTSQYLCASSEQGPQETQYFGPGTRLLVL.

CDR3 sequence reads: CASSVDHQGNQPQHF. CDR3 in DNA: TGTGCCAGCAGCGTAGACCACCAGGGGAATCAGCCCCAGCATTTT. V gene TRBV9 combines with J gene TRBJ1-5; D may be TRBD1 (6 bases). V was shortened by 0 bases and J by 4 bases, with 11 bases between the two germline ends. CDR3 length: 15 amino acids. Germline lookup yields CDR1 SGDLS and CDR2 YYNGEE. Complete variable domain (other parts from reference TRBV9 and TRBJ1-5): DSGVTQTPKHLITATGQRVTLRCSPRSGDLSVYWYQQSLDQGLQFLIQYYNGEERAKGNILERFSAQQFPDLHSELNLSSLELGDSALYFCASSVDHQGNQPQHFGDGTRLSIL.

This chain connects TRBV18 to TRBJ1-4; D gene ambiguous. This CDR3 is built from 13 residues. Germline values: CDR1 KGHSH, CDR2 LQKENI. V shed 2 bases and J shed 3 bases, with 4 bases lying between them. CDR3 in amino acids: CASSPSANEKLFF. The CDR3 region has the DNA TGTGCCAGCTCACCAAGCGCTAATGAAAAACTGTTTTTT.

The chain has TRBV28 and TRBJ2-4, with 9 bases matching TRBD1. This CDR3 is built from 18 residues. Germline lookup yields CDR1 MDHEN and CDR2 SYDVKM. The ends lost 4 bases at V and 1 base at J; junction bases unmatched: 11. CDR3 nucleotide sequence: TGTGCCAGCAGTTCACAGGGGGCTTTCAGGTCGGCCAAAAACATTCAGTACTTC. This sequence encodes CASSSQGAFRSAKNIQYF.

The CDR3 loop is CASSPHRAGGRGEQFF. Here the CDR3 DNA reads TGTGCCAGCAGCCCCCATCGAGCGGGAGGGAGAGGTGAGCAGTTCTTC. The genes are TRBV7-9 and TRBJ2-1; 10 positions match TRBD2. V shed 5 bases and J 9 bases; nucleotides not matched to a gene: 13. CDR1 SEHNR and CDR2 FQNEAQ come from the germline V gene (reference sequence). The CDR3 loop spans 16 amino acids.

Note on this clone: Other nucleotide sequences in the sample specify the same CDR3. The chain uses TRBV7-9 and TRBJ2-7; D is undetermined. V was cut by 5 bases and J by 4 bases, with 6 bases left in between. Germline assignment: CDR1 SEHNR and CDR2 FQNEAQ (reference sequence). This CDR3 is 11 amino acids long. The DNA for the CDR3 is TGTGCCAGCAGCCCCCTGTACGAGCAGTACTTC. This codes for CASSPLYEQYF.

V gene TRBV20-1 combines with J gene TRBJ2-1; the match to TRBD2 covers 7 bases. J lost 0 bases, V lost 6 bases, and 8 bases had no gene match. The CDR3 loop spans 15 amino acids. Looked up from germline, CDR1 is DFQATT and CDR2 is SNEGSKA (reference sequence). The chain's CDR3 is CSASSGSSSYNEQFF. The DNA of the CDR3 is TGCAGTGCCAGTAGCGGGTCGAGCTCCTACAATGAGCAGTTCTTC.

The chain couples TRBV27 to TRBJ2-3; D ambiguous. The germline V gene has CDR1 MNHEY and CDR2 SMNVEV (reference sequence). V dropped 3 bases and J dropped 3 bases, with 10 bases sitting between them. CDR3 length: 14 residues. CDR3 sequence: CASSFSSQTDTQYF. CDR3 DNA: TGTGCCAGCAGTTTTAGTAGCCAGACAGATACGCAGTATTTT.

The table lists this clone with a count of one. The rearrangement links TRBV5-8 to TRBJ2-1, with TRBD2 matching over 12 bases. The length of the CDR3 is 17 residues. V shed 2 bases, J shed 0 bases, and the junction held 3 bases outside the gene matches. In germline, CDR1 is SGHTS, CDR2 YDEGEE. CDR3: CASSLTSGGYSYNEQFF. The DNA of the CDR3 is TGTGCCAGCAGCTTAACTAGCGGGGGGTACTCCTACAATGAGCAGTTCTTC.

V is TRBV24-1 and J is TRBJ2-3, with a tentative D call TRBD2 (6 bases). V was cut by 3 bases and J by 1 base, with 16 bases left in between. The CDR3 is made up of 17 amino acids. The germline gives CDR1 KGHDR, CDR2 SFDVKD. The CDR3 DNA reads as TGTGCCACCAGTGATCCTAGGGCGGGGATCGGCACAGATACGCAGTATTTT. Translating it yields CATSDPRAGIGTDTQYF.

The rearrangement uses TRBV27 and TRBJ2-7; the match to TRBD2 covers 11 bases. V dropped 4 bases and J dropped 2; count of bases not matched to a gene: 4. The length of the CDR3 is 15 residues. Looked up from germline, CDR1 is MNHEY and CDR2 is SMNVEV (reference sequence). The CDR3 DNA reads as TGTGCCAGCAGTTCCCCGGGACTAGCGGCCTACGAGCAGTACTTC. Residues: CASSSPGLAAYEQYF.

This clone was found once. The chain carries TRBV5-1 and TRBJ2-5; 11 nucleotides agree with TRBD2. CDR1 SGHRS and CDR2 YFSETQ come from the germline V gene. Trimming at V came to 0 bases and at J to 2 bases, leaving 0 bases not matched to a gene. The CDR3 totals 15 residues. The CDR3 protein is CASSLGTSGQETQYF. The CDR3, as DNA: TGCGCCAGCAGCTTGGGGACTAGCGGGCAAGAGACCCAGTACTTC.

The chain employs TRBV7-9 and TRBJ1-5, with D possibly being TRBD1 (5 bases). V dropped 2 bases and J dropped 0 bases, with 8 bases sitting between them. The germline V gene has CDR1 SEHNR and CDR2 FQNEAQ (reference sequence). The CDR3 has 15 residues. The DNA for the CDR3 is TGTGCCAGCAGCTTAACAGGTGATAGCAATCAGCCCCAGCATTTT. This gives the protein CASSLTGDSNQPQHF.

The chain recombines TRBV5-1 with TRBJ2-5, with 7 bases identical to TRBD2. Trimming at V came to 1 base and at J to 4 bases, leaving 7 bases not matched to a gene. The CDR3 length is 15 residues. Per the germline V gene, CDR1 is SGHRS and CDR2 is YFSETQ. Here the CDR3 reads CASSLQLGGRETQYF. As DNA, the CDR3 is TGCGCCAGCAGCTTGCAGTTGGGGGGGAGAGAGACCCAGTACTTC.

This sequence joins TRBV29-1 and TRBJ2-7; D ambiguous. V lost 1 base, J lost 6 bases, and 10 bases lay in between. CDR1 and CDR2 (germline): SQVTM, ANQGSEA. This CDR3 contains 12 residues. The CDR3 nucleotides are TGCAGCGTTGAAGCTGGGCTTGGCGAGCAGTACTTC. It translates to CSVEAGLGEQYF.

The chain has TRBV19 and TRBJ2-7, with 7 bases lining up with TRBD2. Looked up from germline, CDR1 is LNHDA and CDR2 is SQIVND (reference sequence). The CDR3 has 14 residues. The trim removed 5 bases at V and 7 bases at J, leaving 11 bases unmatched. The CDR3: CASSRVGGRVEQYF. The CDR3 bases are TGTGCCAGTAGTCGCGTCGGCGGGAGAGTTGAGCAGTACTTC.

This clone was seen a few times. An end of the junction differs from the germline gene, which may be a read error. V gene TRBV30 combines with J gene TRBJ1-1; 7 nucleotides agree with TRBD1. Germline V gives CDR1 GTSNPN, CDR2 SVGIG (reference sequence). This CDR3 spans 12 amino acids. CDR3 nucleotides: TGTGCCTGGAGTGAGGGGGCTGTTAAGCTTTCTTTT. Residues: CAWSEGAVKLSF.

The chain combines TRBV11-2 with TRBJ2-7, with a weak D call TRBD1 (5 bases). The CDR3 loop spans 14 amino acids. V lost 8 bases and J lost 0, with 14 bases in between. Per germline, CDR1 SGHAT and CDR2 FQNNGV. CDR3 protein: CASHLQESSYEQYF. The CDR3 DNA reads as TGTGCCAGCCATCTACAGGAGAGCTCCTACGAGCAGTACTTC.

V and J are TRBV7-8 and TRBJ1-3; 7 nucleotides match TRBD1. Trimming took 5 bases from V and 0 from J; bases not matched to a gene: 4. The CDR3 loop spans 15 amino acids. Germline V gene sequence: CDR1 SGHVS, CDR2 FQNEAQ. In DNA, the CDR3 is TGTGCCAGCAGCCTAACAGGGGCCTCTGGAAACACCATATATTTT. Translation gives CASSLTGASGNTIYF.

This clone was observed a few times. The chain uses TRBV24-1 and TRBJ1-2; possibly TRBD1 for D (6 bases). V shed 7 bases and J shed 7 bases, with 12 bases lying between them. Germline V CDR1 and CDR2: KGHDR, SFDVKD. The CDR3 covers 12 residues. The CDR3 DNA follows: TGTGCCACCAGGGGGGCCCTTGGTGGCTACACCTTC. This translates into CATRGALGGYTF.

The DNA of the CDR3 is TGTGCCACCAGTGATGACAGGGGTCCGGGCACAGATACGCAGTATTTT. Translation gives CATSDDRGPGTDTQYF. The genes are TRBV24-1 and TRBJ2-3; TRBD1 agrees at 8 bases. Germline assignment: CDR1 KGHDR and CDR2 SFDVKD. The CDR3 has 16 residues. Germline trimming cut 3 bases from V and 1 base from J; bases unmatched to any gene: 5.

The rearrangement uses TRBV7-9 and TRBJ1-4; 8 bases match TRBD1. This CDR3 comprises 14 residues. After removal of 10 bases from V and 4 bases from J, the junction contained 8 bases not matched to a gene. Germline lookup yields CDR1 SEHNR and CDR2 FQNEAQ (reference sequence). In DNA, the CDR3 is TGTGCCACCTCGACAGGGGCGAGTAATGAAAAACTGTTTTTT. Its protein product is CATSTGASNEKLFF.

This clone was recorded only once. The gene calls are TRBV27 and TRBJ1-4; the D is unclear. V was pared by 6 bases and J by 10 bases, with 21 bases between. The CDR3 runs to 15 residues. Germline loops: CDR1 MNHEY, CDR2 SMNVEV (reference sequence). The CDR3 reads CASRLNAVLEGKLFF. DNA of the CDR3: TGTGCCAGCAGACTAAACGCCGTACTGGAGGGAAAACTGTTTTTT.

V usage is TRBV19 and J usage is TRBJ1-2; 9 bases align to TRBD1. The CDR3 has 15 amino acids. Germline CDR1 is LNHDA and CDR2 is SQIVND (reference sequence). V trimming: 3 bases; J trimming: 4 bases; junction bases outside the gene matches: 6. The CDR3 DNA reads TGTGCCAGTAGTATCTGGACAGGGGTAGGCTATGGCTACACCTTC. Translating gives CASSIWTGVGYGYTF.